These T cell receptor beta chains were read from a single sample in a study of technical replicates of blood from four donors. Clones were sequenced by immunoSEQ multiplex PCR, and TCRdb holds only the in-frame ones, with some missing. Here the sample spans more than 65,000 clones, about 92% being singletons. The sample taken for sequencing was T cells isolated from PBMCs. The source is a human donor in good health. Both conserved end residues are part of each CDR3. Fields, in order: J gene, V gene, D gene, clone size, CDR3 DNA, CDR3 protein. The D gene is left open where the match is weak. The size field is filled for only some rows; it gives once, few, many or a size class.

j_gene: TRBJ2-1; v_gene: TRBV9; d_gene: TRBD2; abundance: NA; CDR3nt: TGTGCCAGCAGCCTAGGACTAGCGGGAGGGCATGAGCAGTTCTTC; CDR3aa: CASSLGLAGGHEQFF
j_gene: TRBJ1-2; v_gene: TRBV7-9; d_gene: NA; abundance: NA; CDR3nt: TGTGCCAGCAGTGAGCTAACTTCTCGGGACTATGGCTACACCTTC; CDR3aa: CASSELTSRDYGYTF
j_gene: TRBJ2-7; v_gene: TRBV7-6; d_gene: NA; abundance: once; CDR3nt: TGTGCCAGCAGCCCCTCTAGTATAGAAGGCTACGAGCAGTACTTC; CDR3aa: CASSPSSIEGYEQYF
j_gene: TRBJ2-2; v_gene: TRBV19; d_gene: TRBD1; abundance: NA; CDR3nt: TGTGCCAGTAAGGGACAGGGATCCTCAATAAACACCGGGGAGCTGTTTTTT; CDR3aa: CASKGQGSSINTGELFF
j_gene: TRBJ2-3; v_gene: TRBV4-2; d_gene: TRBD2; abundance: NA; CDR3nt: TGTGCCAGCAGCCAAGCGGGGACTAGACCCACAGATACGCAGTATTTT; CDR3aa: CASSQAGTRPTDTQYF
j_gene: TRBJ1-2; v_gene: TRBV19; d_gene: NA; abundance: NA; CDR3nt: TGTGCCAGTAGTATCCAGGGAGCAGGGGAGGGCTATGGCTACACCTTC; CDR3aa: CASSIQGAGEGYGYTF
j_gene: TRBJ1-4; v_gene: TRBV10-3; d_gene: NA; abundance: NA; CDR3nt: TGTGCCATCAGTGAGACAGTTAATGAAAAACTGTTTTTT; CDR3aa: CAISETVNEKLFF
j_gene: TRBJ2-5; v_gene: TRBV30; d_gene: TRBD2; abundance: NA; CDR3nt: TGTGCCTGGAGCCTTATACTAGCGGACCAAGAGACCCAGTACTTC; CDR3aa: CAWSLILADQETQYF
j_gene: TRBJ2-5; v_gene: TRBV27; d_gene: NA; abundance: NA; CDR3nt: TGTGCCAGCAGTCCGCCTGGTGGTCCTCGGGAGACCCAGTACTTC; CDR3aa: CASSPPGGPRETQYF
j_gene: TRBJ2-5; v_gene: TRBV11-2; d_gene: NA; abundance: few; CDR3nt: TGTGCCAGCAGCTTAGGCAGGGCAGAGACCCAGTACTTC; CDR3aa: CASSLGRAETQYF
j_gene: TRBJ1-5; v_gene: TRBV19; d_gene: NA; abundance: NA; CDR3nt: TGTGCCAGTAGTATAGATCGGGATTTCAATCAGCCCCAGCATTTT; CDR3aa: CASSIDRDFNQPQHF
j_gene: TRBJ1-3; v_gene: TRBV4-1; d_gene: TRBD1; abundance: once; CDR3nt: TGCGCCAGCAGCCATGGGACAGGGAGCTCTGGAAACACCATATATTTT; CDR3aa: CASSHGTGSSGNTIYF
j_gene: TRBJ2-1; v_gene: TRBV5-4; d_gene: TRBD2; abundance: NA; CDR3nt: TGTGCCAGCATCCCTCTAGCGGGAGTAAGCAATGAGCAGTTCTTC; CDR3aa: CASIPLAGVSNEQFF
j_gene: TRBJ2-7; v_gene: TRBV29-1; d_gene: NA; abundance: NA; CDR3nt: TGCAGCGTTGATGGCGAACAGGGATACGAGCAGTACTTC; CDR3aa: CSVDGEQGYEQYF
j_gene: TRBJ2-3; v_gene: TRBV14; d_gene: TRBD1; abundance: NA; CDR3nt: TGTGCCAGCAGCCAAATGACAGGGGAAACGGGGTTCGAAGATACGCAGTATTTT; CDR3aa: CASSQMTGETGFEDTQYF
j_gene: TRBJ1-3; v_gene: TRBV15; d_gene: NA; abundance: NA; CDR3nt: TGTGCCACCAGCAGAGATCTCACAGGGCTAAGAAACACCATATATTTT; CDR3aa: CATSRDLTGLRNTIYF
j_gene: TRBJ2-5; v_gene: TRBV15; d_gene: TRBD2; abundance: NA; CDR3nt: TGTGCCACCACGGGACTAGCGGGATTGGGAGAGACCCAGTACTTC; CDR3aa: CATTGLAGLGETQYF
j_gene: TRBJ2-7; v_gene: TRBV30; d_gene: TRBD1; abundance: once; CDR3nt: TGTGCCTGGAGTAGGGACAGGGGGCTGGAGCAGTACTTC; CDR3aa: CAWSRDRGLEQYF